This T cell receptor beta chain stems from a study of shared clonotypes between healthy human individuals. Study-wide points: Generation probabilities of non-shared clonotypes were lower (relative to those shared by all four donors).

The run depth of the assay was deep. Sorted-subset replicate PCRs used about 0.2 ug of genomic DNA. This amount corresponded to 25,000 to 30,000 T cell genomes. Libraries were prepared by immunoSEQ multiplex PCR; TCRdb keeps only in-frame clonotypes and omits some of them. The sample records 740,000 or so clones, approximately 73% being singletons. Every contributor of samples was a Caucasian grown-up residing in Nashville, Tennessee. To note about this clone: Antigen specificity is unknown.

V lost 6 bases, J lost 1 base, and 9 bases lay in between. Germline V gene data show CDR1 as SGHNT and CDR2 as YENEEA. The CDR3 has 13 residues. The clonotype was recovered from a woman between 25 and 40 years old in good health. The J gene is TRBJ1-1, the V gene TRBV11-3; D is undetermined. Input material: memory CD4+ T cells sorted from blood. This sample's subset: CD45RA-negative fraction. The CDR3 region has the DNA TGTGCCAGCAGTCTAGCCTGGAACACTGAAGCTTTCTTT. Translation gives CASSLAWNTEAFF. Full variable domain (missing parts from reference TRBV11-3 and TRBJ1-1): EAGVVQSPRYKIIEKKQPVAFWCNPISGHNTLYWYLQNLGQGPELLIRYENEEAVDDSQLPKDRFSAERLKGVDSTLKIQPAELGDSAVYLCASSLAWNTEAFFGQGTRLTVV.